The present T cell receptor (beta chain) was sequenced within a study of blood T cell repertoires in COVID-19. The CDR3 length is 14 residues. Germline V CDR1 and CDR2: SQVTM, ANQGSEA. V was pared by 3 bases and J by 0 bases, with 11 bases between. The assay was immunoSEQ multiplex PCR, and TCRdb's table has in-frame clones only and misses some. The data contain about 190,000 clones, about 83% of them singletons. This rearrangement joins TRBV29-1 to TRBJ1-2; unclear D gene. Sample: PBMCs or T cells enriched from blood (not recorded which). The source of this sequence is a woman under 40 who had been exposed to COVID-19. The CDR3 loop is CSVEARRANYGYTF. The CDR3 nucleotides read TGCAGCGTTGAGGCGCGTCGGGCTAACTATGGCTACACCTTC.